The entry that follows covers one T cell receptor beta chain sequence. The record originates from a study of T cell responses to AZD1222 COVID-19 vaccine. Trimming removed 2 bases from V and 7 bases from J; junction bases left unmatched: 9. From germline, CDR1 is GTSNPN and CDR2 SVGIG (reference sequence). This CDR3 spans 15 amino acids. Assay used: immunoSEQ multiplex PCR; TCRdb lists only in-frame clones, some missing. The table includes 130,000 to 150,000 clones, about 91% detected once. The sample in question was peripheral blood, obtained on day 0 of AZD1222 vaccination. The chain carries TRBV30 and TRBJ2-1; 9 bases line up with TRBD1. This sequence originates from an adult in good health. CDR3 sequence (DNA): TGTGCCTGGAGTACCGGGACAGGGCCCCCGAATGAGCAGTTCTTC. Amino acid sequence: CAWSTGTGPPNEQFF.